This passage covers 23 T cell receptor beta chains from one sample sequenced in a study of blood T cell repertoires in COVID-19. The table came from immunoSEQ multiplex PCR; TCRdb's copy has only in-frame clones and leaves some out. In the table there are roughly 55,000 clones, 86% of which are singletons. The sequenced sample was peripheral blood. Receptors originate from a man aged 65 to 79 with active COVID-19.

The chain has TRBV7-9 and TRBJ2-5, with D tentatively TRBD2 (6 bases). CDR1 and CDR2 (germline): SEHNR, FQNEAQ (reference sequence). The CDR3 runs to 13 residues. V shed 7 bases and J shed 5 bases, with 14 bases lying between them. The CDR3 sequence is CASTPAGLETQYF. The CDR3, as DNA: TGTGCCAGCACCCCCGCGGGGTTGGAGACCCAGTACTTC.

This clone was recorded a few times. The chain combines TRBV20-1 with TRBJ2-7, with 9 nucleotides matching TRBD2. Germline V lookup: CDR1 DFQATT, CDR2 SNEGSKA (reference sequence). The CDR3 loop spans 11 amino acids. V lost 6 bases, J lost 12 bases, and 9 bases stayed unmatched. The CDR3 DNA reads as TGCAGTGCAAGTACCGGGACTAGCTCGTACTTC. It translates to CSASTGTSSYF.

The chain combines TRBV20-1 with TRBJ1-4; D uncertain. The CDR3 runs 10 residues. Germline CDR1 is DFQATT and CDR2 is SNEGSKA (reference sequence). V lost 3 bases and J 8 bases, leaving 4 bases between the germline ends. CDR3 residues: CSASSEKLFF. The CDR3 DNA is TGCAGTGCTAGTTCGGAAAAACTGTTTTTT.

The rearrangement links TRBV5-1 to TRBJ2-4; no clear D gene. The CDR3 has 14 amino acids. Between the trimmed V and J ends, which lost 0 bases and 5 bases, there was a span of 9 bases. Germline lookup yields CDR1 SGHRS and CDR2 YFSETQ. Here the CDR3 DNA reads TGCGCCAGCAGCTTGGCGGATCGGGAAAACATTCAGTACTTC. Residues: CASSLADRENIQYF. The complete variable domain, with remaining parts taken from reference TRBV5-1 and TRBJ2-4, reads KAGVTQTPRYLIKTRGQQVTLSCSPISGHRSVSWYQQTPGQGLQFLFEYFSETQRNKGNFPGRFSGRQFSNSRSEMNVSTLELGDSALYLCASSLADRENIQYFGAGTRLSVL.

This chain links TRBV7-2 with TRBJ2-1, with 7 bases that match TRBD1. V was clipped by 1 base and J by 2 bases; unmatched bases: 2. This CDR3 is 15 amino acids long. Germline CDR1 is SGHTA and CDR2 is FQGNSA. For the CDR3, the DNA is TGTGCCAGCAGCTTAGAGGGGGCAGCCTACAATGAGCAGTTCTTC. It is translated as CASSLEGAAYNEQFF.

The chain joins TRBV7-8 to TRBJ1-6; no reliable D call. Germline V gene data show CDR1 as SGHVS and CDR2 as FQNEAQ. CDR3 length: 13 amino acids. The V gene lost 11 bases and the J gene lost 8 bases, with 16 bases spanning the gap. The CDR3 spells CAGRRVVDSPLHF. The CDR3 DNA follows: TGTGCCGGAAGACGGGTGGTTGATTCACCCCTCCACTTT.

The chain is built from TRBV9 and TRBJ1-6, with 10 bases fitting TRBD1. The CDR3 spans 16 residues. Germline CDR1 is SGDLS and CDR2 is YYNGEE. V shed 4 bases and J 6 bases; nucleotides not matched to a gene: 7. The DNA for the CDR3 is TGTGCCAGCAGCACCGAGGGACAGGGGCCTAATTCACCCCTCCACTTT. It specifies CASSTEGQGPNSPLHF.

For the CDR3, the DNA is TGTGCCAGCAGTAGGGGGAGTCCGTATTTT. Its protein product is CASSRGSPYF. The chain has TRBV6-1 and TRBJ2-3; TRBD1 might be the D (6 bases). This CDR3 is 10 amino acids long. Germline CDR1 reads MNHNS; CDR2 reads SASEGT. The V and J ends lost 5 bases and 14 bases respectively, with 11 bases between them.

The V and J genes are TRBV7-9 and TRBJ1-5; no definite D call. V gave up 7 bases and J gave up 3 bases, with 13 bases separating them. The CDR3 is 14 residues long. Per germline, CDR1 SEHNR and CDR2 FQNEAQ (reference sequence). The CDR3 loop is CASTNQSVNQPQHF. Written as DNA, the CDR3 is TGTGCCAGCACCAATCAGAGCGTCAATCAGCCCCAGCATTTT. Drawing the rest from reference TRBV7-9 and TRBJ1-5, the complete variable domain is DTGVSQNPRHKITKRGQNVTFRCDPISEHNRLYWYRQTLGQGPEFLTYFQNEAQLEKSRLLSDRFSAERPKGSFSTLEIQRTEQGDSAMYLCASTNQSVNQPQHFGDGTRLSIL.

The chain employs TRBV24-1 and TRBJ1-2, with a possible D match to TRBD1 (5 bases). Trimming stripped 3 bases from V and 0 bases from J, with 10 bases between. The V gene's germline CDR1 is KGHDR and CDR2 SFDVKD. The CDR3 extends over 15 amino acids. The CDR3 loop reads CATSDKTESNYGYTF. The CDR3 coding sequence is TGTGCCACCAGTGATAAGACAGAGTCTAACTATGGCTACACCTTC.

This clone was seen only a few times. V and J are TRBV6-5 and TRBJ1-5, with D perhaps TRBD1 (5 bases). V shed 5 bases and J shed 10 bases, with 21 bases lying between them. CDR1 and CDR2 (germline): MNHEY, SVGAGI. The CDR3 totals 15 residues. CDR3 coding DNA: TGTGCCAGCAGTCGTAAGCAGGGATACCTCCAACCCCAGCATTTT. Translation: CASSRKQGYLQPQHF.

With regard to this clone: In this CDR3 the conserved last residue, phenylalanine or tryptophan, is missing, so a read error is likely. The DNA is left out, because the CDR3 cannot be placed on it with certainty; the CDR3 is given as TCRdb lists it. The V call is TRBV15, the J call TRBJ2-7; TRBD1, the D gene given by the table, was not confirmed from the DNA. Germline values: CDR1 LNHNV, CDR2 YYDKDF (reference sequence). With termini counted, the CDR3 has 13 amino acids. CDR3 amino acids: CATSRGRSGQLTR.

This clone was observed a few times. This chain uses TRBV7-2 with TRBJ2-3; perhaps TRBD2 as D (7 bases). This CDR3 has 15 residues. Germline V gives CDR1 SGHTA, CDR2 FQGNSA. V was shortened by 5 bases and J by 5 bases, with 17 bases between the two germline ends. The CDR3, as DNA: TGTGCCAGCAGCCCCCAGTGGGGGGGCGTAGATACGCAGTATTTT. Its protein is CASSPQWGGVDTQYF.

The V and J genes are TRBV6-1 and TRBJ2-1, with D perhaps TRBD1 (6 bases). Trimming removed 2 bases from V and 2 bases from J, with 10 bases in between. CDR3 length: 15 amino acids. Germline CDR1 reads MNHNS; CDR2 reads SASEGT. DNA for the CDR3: TGTGCCAGCAGTGAATCGGGACACCCCTACAATGAGCAGTTCTTC. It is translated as CASSESGHPYNEQFF.

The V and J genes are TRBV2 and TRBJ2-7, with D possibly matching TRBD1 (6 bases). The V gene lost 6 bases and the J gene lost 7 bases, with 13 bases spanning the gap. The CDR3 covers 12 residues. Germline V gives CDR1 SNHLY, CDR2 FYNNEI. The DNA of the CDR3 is TGTGCCAGCAGCCAGGGGTTTGGGGAGCAGTACTTC. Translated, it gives CASSQGFGEQYF.

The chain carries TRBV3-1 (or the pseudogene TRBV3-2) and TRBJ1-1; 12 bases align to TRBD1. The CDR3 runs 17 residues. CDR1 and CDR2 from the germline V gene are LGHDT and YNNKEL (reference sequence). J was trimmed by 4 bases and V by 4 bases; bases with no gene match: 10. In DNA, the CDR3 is TGTGCCAGCAGCCTTTTGGGGACAGGGGGCGCGAGCACTGAAGCTTTCTTT. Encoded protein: CASSLLGTGGASTEAFF.

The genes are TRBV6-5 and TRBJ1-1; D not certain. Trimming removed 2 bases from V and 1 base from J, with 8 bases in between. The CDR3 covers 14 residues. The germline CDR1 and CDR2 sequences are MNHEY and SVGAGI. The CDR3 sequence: CASSYEEGNTEAFF. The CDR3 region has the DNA TGTGCCAGCAGTTACGAGGAAGGGAACACTGAAGCTTTCTTT.

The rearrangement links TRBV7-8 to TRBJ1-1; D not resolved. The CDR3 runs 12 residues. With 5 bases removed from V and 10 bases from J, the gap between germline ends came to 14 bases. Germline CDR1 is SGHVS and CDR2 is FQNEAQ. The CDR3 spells CASSRSPTPAFF. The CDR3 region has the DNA TGTGCCAGCAGCCGAAGTCCCACTCCAGCTTTCTTT.

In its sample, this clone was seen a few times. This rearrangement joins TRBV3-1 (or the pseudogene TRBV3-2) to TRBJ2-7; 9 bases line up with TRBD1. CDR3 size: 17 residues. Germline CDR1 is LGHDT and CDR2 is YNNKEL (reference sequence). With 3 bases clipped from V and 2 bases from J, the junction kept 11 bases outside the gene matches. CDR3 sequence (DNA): TGTGCCAGCAGCCAGTTCTCTCCGGGACAGGGACCCTACGAGCAGTACTTC. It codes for CASSQFSPGQGPYEQYF.

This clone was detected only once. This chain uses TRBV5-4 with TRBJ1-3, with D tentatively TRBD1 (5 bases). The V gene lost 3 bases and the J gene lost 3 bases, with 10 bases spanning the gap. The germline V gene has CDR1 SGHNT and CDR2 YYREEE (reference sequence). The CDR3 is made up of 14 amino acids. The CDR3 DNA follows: TGTGCCAGCAGCTCTCAGGGAGGTGGAAACACCATATATTTT. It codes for CASSSQGGGNTIYF. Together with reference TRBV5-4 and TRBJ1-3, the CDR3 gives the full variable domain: ETGVTQSPTHLIKTRGQQVTLRCSSQSGHNTVSWYQQALGQGPQFIFQYYREEENGRGNFPPRFSGLQFPNYSSELNVNALELDDSALYLCASSSQGGGNTIYFGEGSWLTVV.

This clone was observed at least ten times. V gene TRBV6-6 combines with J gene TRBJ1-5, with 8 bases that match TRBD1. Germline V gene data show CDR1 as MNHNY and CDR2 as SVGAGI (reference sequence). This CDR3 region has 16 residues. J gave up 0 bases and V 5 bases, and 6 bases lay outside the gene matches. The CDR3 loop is CASSPWTGLSNQPQHF. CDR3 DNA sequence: TGTGCCAGCAGTCCTTGGACAGGGCTTAGCAATCAGCCCCAGCATTTT.

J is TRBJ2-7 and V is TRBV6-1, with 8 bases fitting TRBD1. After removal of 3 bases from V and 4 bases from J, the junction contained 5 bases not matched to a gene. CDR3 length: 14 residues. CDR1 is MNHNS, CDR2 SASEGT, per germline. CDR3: CASSDGQGPYEQYF. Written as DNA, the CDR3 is TGTGCCAGCAGTGACGGACAGGGACCTTACGAGCAGTACTTC.

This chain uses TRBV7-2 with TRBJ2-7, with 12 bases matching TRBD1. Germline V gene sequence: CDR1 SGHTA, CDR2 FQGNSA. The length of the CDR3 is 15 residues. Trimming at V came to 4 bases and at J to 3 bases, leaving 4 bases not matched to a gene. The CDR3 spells CASSYGTGGNYEQYF. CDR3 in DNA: TGTGCCAGCAGCTACGGGACAGGGGGCAACTACGAGCAGTACTTC.